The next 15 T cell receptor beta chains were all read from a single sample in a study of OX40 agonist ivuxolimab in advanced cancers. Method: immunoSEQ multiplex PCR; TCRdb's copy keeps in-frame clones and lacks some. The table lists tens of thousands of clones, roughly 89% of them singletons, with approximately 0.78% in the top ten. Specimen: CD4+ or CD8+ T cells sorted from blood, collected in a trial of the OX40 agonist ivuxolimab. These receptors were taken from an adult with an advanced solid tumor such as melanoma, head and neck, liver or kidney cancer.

The CDR3 nucleotides read TGCGCCAGCAGCCAAGATTTTAGCGGAGGGAGCTCCTACGAGCAGTACTTC. Protein product: CASSQDFSGGSSYEQYF. The V gene is TRBV4-3, the J gene TRBJ2-7, with D perhaps TRBD2 (6 bases). V dropped 0 bases and J dropped 0 bases, with 15 bases sitting between them. The CDR3 consists of 17 residues. Germline CDR1 and CDR2: LGHNA and YSLEER.

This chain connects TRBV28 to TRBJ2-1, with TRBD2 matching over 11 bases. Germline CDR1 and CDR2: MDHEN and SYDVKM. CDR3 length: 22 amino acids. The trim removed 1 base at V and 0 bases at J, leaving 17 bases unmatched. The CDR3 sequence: CASSLSPLWLAGGTSSYNEQFF. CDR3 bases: TGTGCCAGCAGTTTATCACCCCTCTGGCTAGCGGGAGGAACGAGCTCCTACAATGAGCAGTTCTTC.

The CDR3 DNA is TGTGCCAGCAGCTTATCCCCCCCCCAGCCCCAGCATTTT. The encoded protein is CASSLSPPQPQHF. The chain couples TRBV7-2 to TRBJ1-5; D remains ambiguous. The CDR3 consists of 13 residues. Germline V CDR1 and CDR2: SGHTA, FQGNSA. The V end lost 2 bases, the J end lost 7 bases, and 9 bases lay between the germline ends.

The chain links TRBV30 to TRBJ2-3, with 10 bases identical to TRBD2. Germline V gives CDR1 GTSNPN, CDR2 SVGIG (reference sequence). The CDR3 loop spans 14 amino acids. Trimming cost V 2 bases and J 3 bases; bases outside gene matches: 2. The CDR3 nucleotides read TGTGCCTGGAGTCCTAGCGGGGGTACAGATACGCAGTATTTT. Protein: CAWSPSGGTDTQYF.

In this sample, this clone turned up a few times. CDR3 residues: CASSQIRGQGNTEAFF. CDR3 nucleotides: TGCGCCAGCAGCCAAATTAGGGGGCAGGGGAACACTGAAGCTTTCTTT. The chain combines TRBV4-1 with TRBJ1-1, with 7 nucleotides matching TRBD1. Germline CDR1 MGHRA, CDR2 YSYEKL. The CDR3 spans 16 residues. J gave up 1 base and V 2 bases, and 7 bases lay outside the gene matches.

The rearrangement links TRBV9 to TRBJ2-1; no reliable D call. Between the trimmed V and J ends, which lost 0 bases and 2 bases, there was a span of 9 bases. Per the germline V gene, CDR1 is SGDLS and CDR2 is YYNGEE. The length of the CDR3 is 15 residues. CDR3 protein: CASSVDISTYNEQFF. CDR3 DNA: TGTGCCAGCAGCGTAGACATCTCTACCTACAATGAGCAGTTCTTC.

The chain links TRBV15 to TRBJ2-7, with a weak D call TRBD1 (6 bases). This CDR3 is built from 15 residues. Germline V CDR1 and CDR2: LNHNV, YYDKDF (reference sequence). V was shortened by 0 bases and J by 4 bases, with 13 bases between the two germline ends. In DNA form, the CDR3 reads TGTGCCACCAGCAGAGATTGGGGCAGGGGATACGAGCAGTACTTC. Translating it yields CATSRDWGRGYEQYF.

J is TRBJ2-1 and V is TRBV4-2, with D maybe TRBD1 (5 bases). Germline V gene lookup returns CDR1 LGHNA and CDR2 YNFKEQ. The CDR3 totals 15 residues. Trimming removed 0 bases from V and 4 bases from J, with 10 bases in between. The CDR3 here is CASSQDQGGYNEQFF. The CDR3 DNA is TGTGCCAGCAGCCAAGATCAGGGCGGTTACAATGAGCAGTTCTTC.

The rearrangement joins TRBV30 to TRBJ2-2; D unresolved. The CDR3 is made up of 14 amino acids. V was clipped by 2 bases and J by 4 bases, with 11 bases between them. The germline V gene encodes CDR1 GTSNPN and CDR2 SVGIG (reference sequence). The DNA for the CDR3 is TGTGCCTGGAGTCGACGGACGAGCACCGGGGAGCTGTTTTTT. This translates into CAWSRRTSTGELFF.

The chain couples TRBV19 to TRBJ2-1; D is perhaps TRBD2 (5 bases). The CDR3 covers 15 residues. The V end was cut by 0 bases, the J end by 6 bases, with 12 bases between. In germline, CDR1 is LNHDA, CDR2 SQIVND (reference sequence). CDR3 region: CASSIDVLAGNEQFF. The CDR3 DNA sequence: TGTGCCAGTAGTATAGACGTCCTAGCAGGCAATGAGCAGTTCTTC.

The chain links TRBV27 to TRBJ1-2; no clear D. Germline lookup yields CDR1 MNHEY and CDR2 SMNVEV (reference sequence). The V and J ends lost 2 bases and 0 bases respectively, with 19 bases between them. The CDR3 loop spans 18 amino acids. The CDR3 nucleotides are TGTGCCAGCAGTTTAAGGCGGTTAGGGCAGTCGACTAACTATGGCTACACCTTC. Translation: CASSLRRLGQSTNYGYTF.

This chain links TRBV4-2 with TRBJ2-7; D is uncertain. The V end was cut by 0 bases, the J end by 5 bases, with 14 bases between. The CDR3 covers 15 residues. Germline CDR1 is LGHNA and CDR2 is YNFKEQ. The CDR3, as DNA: TGTGCCAGCAGCCAAGATTCGCGACGTGCTGACGAGCAGTACTTC. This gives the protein CASSQDSRRADEQYF.

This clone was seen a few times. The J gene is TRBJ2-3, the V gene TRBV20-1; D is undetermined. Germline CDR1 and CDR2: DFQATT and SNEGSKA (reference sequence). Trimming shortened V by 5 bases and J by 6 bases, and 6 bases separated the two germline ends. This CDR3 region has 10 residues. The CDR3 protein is CSARSDTQYF. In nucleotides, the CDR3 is TGCAGTGCTCGGTCGGATACGCAGTATTTT.

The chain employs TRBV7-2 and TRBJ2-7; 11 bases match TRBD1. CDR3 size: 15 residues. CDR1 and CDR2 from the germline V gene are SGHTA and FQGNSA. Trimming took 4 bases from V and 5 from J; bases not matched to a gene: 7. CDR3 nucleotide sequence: TGTGCCAGCAGCTCTAGGACAGGGGGCTTCGACGAGCAGTACTTC. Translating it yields CASSSRTGGFDEQYF.

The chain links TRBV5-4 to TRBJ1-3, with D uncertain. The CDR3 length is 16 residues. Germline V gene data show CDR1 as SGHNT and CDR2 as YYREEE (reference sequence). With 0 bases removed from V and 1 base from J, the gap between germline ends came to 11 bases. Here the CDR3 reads CASSLAEWGSGNTIYF. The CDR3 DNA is TGTGCCAGCAGCTTGGCCGAGTGGGGTTCTGGAAACACCATATATTTT.